The sequence of this T cell receptor beta chain was determined in a study of beta chain features in type 1 diabetes. cDNA synthesis used the whole RNA isolate, giving expressed TCRB sequences. Method: immunoSEQ multiplex PCR; TCRdb's copy keeps in-frame clones and lacks some. The table has about 210,000 clones, under 13% seen once. The CDR3 loop spans 16 amino acids. Trimming stripped 0 bases from V and 4 bases from J, with 13 bases between. Germline values: CDR1 SGHKS, CDR2 YYEKEE (reference sequence). By way of CD45RO/CCR7/CD25/CD127/CD95/CD27, the CD4+ regulatory, stem cell-like memory, central memory and naive cells were sorted. Study observations and caveats: Fewer junction insertions and more nucleotide deletions appeared in type 1 diabetes patients. In comparison with healthy donors, patients had naive, central memory and Treg TCRB repertoires that appeared more similar. Using cDNA template may skew counts toward highly expressing activated cells.

This clone has a handful of counts. Antigen specificity is unknown. The chain has TRBV5-5 and TRBJ2-2; possibly TRBD1 for D (5 bases). Sequencing was done on a sample of central memory CD4+ T cells from blood. This TCR came from a man aged 18 to 29 in good health. Here the CDR3 DNA reads TGTGCCAGCAGCTTGGGGAAGGGGCTGGTCACCGGGGAGCTGTTTTTT. Amino acids: CASSLGKGLVTGELFF.